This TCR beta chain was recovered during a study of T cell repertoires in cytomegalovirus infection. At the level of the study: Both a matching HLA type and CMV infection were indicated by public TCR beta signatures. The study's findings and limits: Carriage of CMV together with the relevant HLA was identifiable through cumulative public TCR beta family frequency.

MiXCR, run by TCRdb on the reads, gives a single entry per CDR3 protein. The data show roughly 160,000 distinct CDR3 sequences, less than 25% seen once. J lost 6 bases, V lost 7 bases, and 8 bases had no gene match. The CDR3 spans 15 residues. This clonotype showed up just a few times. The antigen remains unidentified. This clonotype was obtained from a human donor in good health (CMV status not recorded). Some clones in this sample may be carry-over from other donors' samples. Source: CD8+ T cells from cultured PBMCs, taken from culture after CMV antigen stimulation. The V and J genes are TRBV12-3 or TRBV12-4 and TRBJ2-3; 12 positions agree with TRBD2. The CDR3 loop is CASKLAGGAADTQYF. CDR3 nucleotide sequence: TGTGCCAGCAAACTAGCGGGGGGCGCTGCCGATACGCAGTATTTT.